Listed here are 18 T cell receptor beta chains from one sample, sequenced in a study of blood T cells in healthy people across ages. A second PCR, run for about 7 to 11 cycles, used a sample-barcoded 5' primer plus a J-beta primer mix. TCRdb ran MiXCR on the 5' RACE reads and lists one entry per CDR3 protein. The table lists 750,000 to 950,000 distinct CDR3 sequences, 25% to 30% of them singletons. These data are also associated with another study on T cells of mothers and their children.

Sequencing used blood. The receptors shown here come from a woman in her 40s in good health.

Turning to this clonotype: The junction and the germline gene differ at one end; a read error may be behind it. The chain joins TRBV5-1 to TRBJ2-5; no clear D. The CDR3 totals 12 residues. Germline V gene sequence: CDR1 SGHRS, CDR2 YFSETQ. CDR3 bases: TGCGCCAGCAGCCAACCAGAAGAGGCCCAGTACTTC. It yields the protein CASSQPEEAQYF.

Note on this clonotype: A much larger clone lies one base from this, so it may be a read error. The CDR3 ends on some other residue instead of the conserved phenylalanine or tryptophan, so this is likely a read error. The CDR3: CASRVSPAGTYVQYL. The CDR3, as DNA: TGTGCCAGCAGGGTTTCCCCCGCCGGGACCTACGTGCAGTACTTA. The chain links TRBV28 to TRBJ2-4, with D perhaps being TRBD1 or TRBD2 (5 bases each). The V and J ends lost 6 bases and 13 bases respectively, with 25 bases between them. The CDR3 consists of 15 residues. Per germline, CDR1 MDHEN and CDR2 SYDVKM.

This clonotype was counted between two and nine times. The chain recombines TRBV15 with TRBJ2-5; TRBD2 matches 9 bases. From germline, CDR1 is LNHNV and CDR2 YYDKDF (reference sequence). The CDR3 consists of 15 residues. Trimming cost V 1 base and J 3 bases; bases outside gene matches: 3. The CDR3 spells CATSRGTSAEETQYF. CDR3 coding DNA: TGTGCCACCAGCAGAGGGACTAGCGCCGAAGAGACCCAGTACTTC.

The chain is built from TRBV20-1 and TRBJ2-1; TRBD2 matches 10 bases. The V segment lost 2 bases and the J segment 12 bases; nucleotides outside the gene matches: 19. The CDR3 totals 17 residues. Germline CDR1 and CDR2: DFQATT and SNEGSKA (reference sequence). Written as DNA, the CDR3 is TGCAGTGCTAGAAAGTCTCTAGGCGGACTAGCGGACCTTGTGCAGTTCTTC. Translated: CSARKSLGGLADLVQFF.

This clonotype was seen only a few times. This chain links TRBV5-1 with TRBJ2-7, with 9 positions matching TRBD1. V was clipped by 4 bases and J by 2 bases; unmatched bases: 16. The CDR3 contains 18 residues. Germline assignment: CDR1 SGHRS and CDR2 YFSETQ. The CDR3 coding sequence is TGCGCCAGCAGCCCCCGGATTGTTACAGGGGGCTCTCCCTACGAGCAGTACTTC. Protein: CASSPRIVTGGSPYEQYF. Drawing the rest from reference TRBV5-1 and TRBJ2-7, the complete variable domain is KAGVTQTPRYLIKTRGQQVTLSCSPISGHRSVSWYQQTPGQGLQFLFEYFSETQRNKGNFPGRFSGRQFSNSRSEMNVSTLELGDSALYLCASSPRIVTGGSPYEQYFGPGTRLTVT.

This clonotype has a handful of counts. The chain links TRBV7-2 to TRBJ2-7, with D possibly being TRBD2 (5 bases). V lost 1 base to trimming and J lost 3 bases, with 10 bases between them. Germline CDR1 SGHTA, CDR2 FQGNSA. The CDR3 is 14 amino acids. This CDR3 is CASSLEGADYEQYF. The CDR3 nucleotides read TGTGCCAGCAGCTTAGAGGGAGCGGACTACGAGCAGTACTTC.

On this clonotype itself: Just one base apart from a much larger clone, this may be a read error. This chain uses TRBV20-1 with TRBJ2-4, with 9 bases lining up with TRBD1. This CDR3 contains 15 residues. The germline gives CDR1 DFQATT, CDR2 SNEGSKA (reference sequence). The CDR3 DNA follows: TGCAGTGCTAGAGAAGTCGCCGGGACAGGGAACACTCAGTACTTC. This sequence encodes CSAREVAGTGNTQYF.

The rearrangement links TRBV5-1 to TRBJ2-3, with D possibly being TRBD1 or TRBD2 (5 bases each). The CDR3 is made up of 17 amino acids. Trimming pared 4 bases from V and 0 bases from J, leaving 18 bases between. Germline CDR1 SGHRS, CDR2 YFSETQ. CDR3 residues: CASSAASGTDSTDTQYF. CDR3 sequence (DNA): TGCGCCAGCAGCGCGGCCTCCGGGACGGACAGCACAGATACGCAGTATTTT.

Many counts were recorded for this clonotype. This chain joins TRBV28 and TRBJ2-3; possibly TRBD1 or TRBD2 for D (5 bases each). The CDR3 loop spans 18 amino acids. Germline lookup yields CDR1 MDHEN and CDR2 SYDVKM. V lost 9 bases to trimming and J lost 1 base, with 26 bases between them. The CDR3 bases are TGTGCCAGTCTGCCCTCATCCGGGACGGCCCATGGCACAGATACGCAGTATTTT. Its translation is CASLPSSGTAHGTDTQYF. Full variable domain (outside the CDR3, taken from reference TRBV28 and TRBJ2-3): DVKVTQSSRYLVKRTGEKVFLECVQDMDHENMFWYRQDPGLGLRLIYFSYDVKMKEKGDIPEGYSVSREKKERFSLILESASTNQTSMYLCASLPSSGTAHGTDTQYFGPGTRLTVL.

The V gene is TRBV14, the J gene TRBJ2-1, with D hard to call. The V and J ends lost 4 bases and 2 bases respectively, with 12 bases between them. CDR3 size: 15 residues. CDR1 is SGHDN, CDR2 FVKESK, per germline. The CDR3 region has the DNA TGTGCCAGCAGCCTGACCAAACGAACCTACAATGAGCAGTTCTTC. Protein product: CASSLTKRTYNEQFF.

Ten or more counts support this clonotype. V usage is TRBV20-1 and J usage is TRBJ2-7, with 9 bases aligning to TRBD1. The CDR3 has 15 residues. J was trimmed by 4 bases and V by 1 base; bases with no gene match: 8. CDR1 is DFQATT, CDR2 SNEGSKA, per germline (reference sequence). The CDR3 reads CSARGPRGTGYEQYF. The CDR3 bases are TGCAGTGCTAGAGGGCCGCGGGGGACAGGGTACGAGCAGTACTTC.

This clonotype was counted at least ten times. The genes are TRBV7-2 and TRBJ2-7; D assignment may be TRBD1 or TRBD2 (6 bases each). The V gene lost 5 bases and the J gene lost 2 bases, with 19 bases spanning the gap. CDR3 size: 16 residues. Germline V gene sequence: CDR1 SGHTA, CDR2 FQGNSA. The DNA for the CDR3 is TGTGCCAGCAGCACCCCCGGGGGCACTTCCCCCTACGAGCAGTACTTC. This encodes CASSTPGGTSPYEQYF.

Details on this clonotype: A read error may produce the germline difference seen at one junction end. The CDR3 DNA is TGTGCCAGCAGTTTGAGGGGCACAGGGGCGACAGGTACGCAGTATTTT. It is translated as CASSLRGTGATGTQYF. The rearrangement uses TRBV28 and TRBJ2-3; 7 positions match TRBD1. The CDR3 contains 16 residues. CDR1 MDHEN and CDR2 SYDVKM come from the germline V gene.

Ten or more counts support this clonotype. This chain links TRBV28 with TRBJ2-7, with D possibly TRBD2 on 7 matching bases. The CDR3 has 15 amino acids. Germline V gives CDR1 MDHEN, CDR2 SYDVKM. V was shortened by 2 bases and J by 5 bases, with 16 bases between the two germline ends. The CDR3 sequence is CASSLETGGLNEQYF. CDR3 DNA: TGTGCCAGCAGTTTAGAGACGGGGGGCCTGAACGAGCAGTACTTC. Based on the CDR3 plus reference TRBV28 and TRBJ2-7, the full variable domain is DVKVTQSSRYLVKRTGEKVFLECVQDMDHENMFWYRQDPGLGLRLIYFSYDVKMKEKGDIPEGYSVSREKKERFSLILESASTNQTSMYLCASSLETGGLNEQYFGPGTRLTVT.

The chain combines TRBV5-1 with TRBJ2-5, with 8 bases that match TRBD2. The CDR3 loop spans 15 amino acids. Germline V gives CDR1 SGHRS, CDR2 YFSETQ. The V and J ends lost 2 bases and 5 bases, in that order; junction bases with no gene match: 8. CDR3 amino acids: CASSFSGLEMETQYF. CDR3 bases: TGCGCCAGCAGCTTTTCGGGACTAGAAATGGAGACCCAGTACTTC.

The DNA for the CDR3 is TGTGCCAGCAGCTTAGTTAAGAACACCGGGGAGCTGTTTTTT. Translation: CASSLVKNTGELFF. The V and J genes are TRBV7-3 and TRBJ2-2; D gene unclear. Germline V lookup: CDR1 SGHTA, CDR2 FQGTGA. The ends were cut back, 2 bases at V and 1 base at J, with 5 bases in the middle. The CDR3 is made up of 14 amino acids.

V and J are TRBV9 and TRBJ2-3; the D gene is possibly TRBD2 (7 bases). The CDR3 is 15 residues long. Germline loops: CDR1 SGDLS, CDR2 YYNGEE. V lost 4 bases and J lost 2, with 14 bases in between. The CDR3 here is CASSFTGRDTDTQYF. The CDR3 DNA reads as TGTGCCAGCAGCTTTACAGGGAGGGACACAGATACGCAGTATTTT.

Concerning this clonotype: A single base separates this from a much larger clone, so it may be a read error. The CDR3 DNA reads as TGTGCCAGCAAGATCCGGGGGCGCTCCTACAATGAGCAGTGCTTC. Translating gives CASKIRGRSYNEQCF. The genes are TRBV11-2 and TRBJ2-1; either TRBD1 or TRBD2 may fit D (6 bases each). This CDR3 comprises 15 residues. Germline V CDR1 and CDR2: SGHAT, FQNNGV.